This TCR beta chain was identified during a study of early T cells in non-severe SARS-CoV-2 infection. The germline V gene has CDR1 LGHDT and CDR2 YNNKEL (reference sequence). V lost 1 base and J lost 2, with 11 bases in between. The CDR3 covers 15 residues. A few counts support this clonotype. Individually, cDNA molecules had unique molecular identifiers attached to them. TCRdb recomputed calls from the 5' RACE reads with MiXCR, one row per CDR3 protein. This table holds 15,000 to 20,000 distinct CDR3 sequences, approximately 5.4% found once. This TCR came from an adult who was a healthcare worker with PCR-confirmed SARS-CoV-2 infection or an uninfected control (not recorded which). Sequencing was carried out using whole blood. The chain employs TRBV3-1 and TRBJ2-5, with D uncertain. The CDR3 protein is CASSQGRGSQETQYF. For the CDR3, the DNA is TGTGCCAGCAGCCAAGGAAGAGGAAGTCAAGAGACCCAGTACTTC.